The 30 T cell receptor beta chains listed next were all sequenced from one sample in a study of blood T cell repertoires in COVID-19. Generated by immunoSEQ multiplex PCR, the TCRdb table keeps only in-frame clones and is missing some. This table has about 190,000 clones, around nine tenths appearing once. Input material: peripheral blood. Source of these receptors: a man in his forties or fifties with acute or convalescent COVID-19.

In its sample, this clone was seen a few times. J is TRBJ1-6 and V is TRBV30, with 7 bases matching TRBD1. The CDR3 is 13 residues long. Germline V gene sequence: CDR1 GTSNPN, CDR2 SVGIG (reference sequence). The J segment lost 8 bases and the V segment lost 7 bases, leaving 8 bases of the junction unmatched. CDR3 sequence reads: CASTGRGYSPLHF. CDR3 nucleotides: TGTGCCTCCACAGGCAGGGGGTATTCACCCCTCCACTTT.

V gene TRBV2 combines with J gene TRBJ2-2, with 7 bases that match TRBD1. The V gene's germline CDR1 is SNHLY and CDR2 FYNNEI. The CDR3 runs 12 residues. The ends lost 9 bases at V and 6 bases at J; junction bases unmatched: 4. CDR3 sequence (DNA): TGTGCCAGTTACAGGGGTCCCGGGGAGCTGTTTTTT. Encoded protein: CASYRGPGELFF.

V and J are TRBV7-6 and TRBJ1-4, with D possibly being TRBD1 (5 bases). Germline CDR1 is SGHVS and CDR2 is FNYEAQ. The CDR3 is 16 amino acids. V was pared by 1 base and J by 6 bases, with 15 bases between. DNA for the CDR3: TGTGCCAGCAGCTTAGGGGCCGTCCGGGGGGATGAAAAACTGTTTTTT. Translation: CASSLGAVRGDEKLFF.

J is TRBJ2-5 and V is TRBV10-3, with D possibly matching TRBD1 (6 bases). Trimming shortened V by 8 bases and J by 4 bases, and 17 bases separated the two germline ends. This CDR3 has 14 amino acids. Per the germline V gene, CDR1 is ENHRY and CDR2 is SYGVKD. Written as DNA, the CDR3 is TGTGCCATCGGGCCCCAAACAGGGCCAGAGACCCAGTACTTC. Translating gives CAIGPQTGPETQYF.

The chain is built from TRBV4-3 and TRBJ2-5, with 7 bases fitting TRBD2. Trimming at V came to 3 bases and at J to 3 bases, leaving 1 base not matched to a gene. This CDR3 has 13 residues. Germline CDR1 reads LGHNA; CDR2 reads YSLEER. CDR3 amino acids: CASSQGTKETQYF. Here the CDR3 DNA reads TGCGCCAGCAGCCAGGGGACTAAAGAGACCCAGTACTTC.

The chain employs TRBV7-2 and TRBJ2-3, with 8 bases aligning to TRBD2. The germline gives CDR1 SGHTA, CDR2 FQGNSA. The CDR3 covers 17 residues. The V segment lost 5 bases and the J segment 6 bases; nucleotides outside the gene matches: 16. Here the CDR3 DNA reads TGTGCCAGCAGCCCCCGGAGTTGGCGGGGGGCGAGGGATACGCAGTATTTT. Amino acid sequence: CASSPRSWRGARDTQYF.

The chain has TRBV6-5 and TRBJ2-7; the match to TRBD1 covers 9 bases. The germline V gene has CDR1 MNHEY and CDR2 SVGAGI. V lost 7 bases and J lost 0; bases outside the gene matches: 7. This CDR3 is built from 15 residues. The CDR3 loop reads CASKPDRGYSYEQYF. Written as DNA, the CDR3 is TGTGCCAGCAAACCGGACAGGGGCTACTCCTACGAGCAGTACTTC.

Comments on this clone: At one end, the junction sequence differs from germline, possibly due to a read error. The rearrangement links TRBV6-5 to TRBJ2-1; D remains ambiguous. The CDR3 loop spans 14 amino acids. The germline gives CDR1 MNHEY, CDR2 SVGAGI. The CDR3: CTSSTNRPPAEQFF. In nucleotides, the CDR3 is TGTACCAGCAGTACTAACCGTCCCCCGGCTGAGCAGTTCTTC.

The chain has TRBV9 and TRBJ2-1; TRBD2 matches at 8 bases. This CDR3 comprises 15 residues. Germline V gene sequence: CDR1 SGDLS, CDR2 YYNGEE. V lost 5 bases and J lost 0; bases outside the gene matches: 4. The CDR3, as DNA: TGTGCCAGCAGTCAGCGGGGGAGCTCCTACAATGAGCAGTTCTTC. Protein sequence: CASSQRGSSYNEQFF.

CDR3 in DNA: TGTGCCAGCCCCTCCGGGGGGCTCGGAGGGAACACTGAAGCTTTCTTT. This sequence encodes CASPSGGLGGNTEAFF. This chain connects TRBV5-4 to TRBJ1-1; D possibly corresponds to TRBD1 (6 bases). The CDR3 spans 16 residues. V lost 7 bases and J lost 1, with 20 bases in between. Germline-derived CDR1 and CDR2 are SGHNT and YYREEE (reference sequence).

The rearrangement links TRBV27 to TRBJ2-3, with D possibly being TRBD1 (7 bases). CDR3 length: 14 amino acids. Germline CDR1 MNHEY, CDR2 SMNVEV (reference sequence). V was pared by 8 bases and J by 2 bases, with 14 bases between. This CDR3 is CASCSGGFTDTQYF. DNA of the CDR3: TGTGCCAGCTGCTCAGGGGGGTTCACAGATACGCAGTATTTT.

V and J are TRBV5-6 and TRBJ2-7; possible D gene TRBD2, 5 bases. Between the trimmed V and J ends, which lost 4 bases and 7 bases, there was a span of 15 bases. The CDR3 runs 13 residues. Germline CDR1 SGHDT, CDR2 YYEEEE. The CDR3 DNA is TGTGCCAGCAGCCGGACCTTCCGAGGGGAGCAGTACTTC. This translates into CASSRTFRGEQYF.

In DNA, the CDR3 is TGTGCCAGCAGCGCGAACAGGGGAGCCAACTCTGGGGCCAACGTCCTGACTTTC. Translating gives CASSANRGANSGANVLTF. The rearrangement joins TRBV7-9 to TRBJ2-6; 7 bases are shared with TRBD1. The J segment lost 0 bases and the V segment lost 5 bases, leaving 10 bases of the junction unmatched. The CDR3 is 18 amino acids. In germline, CDR1 is SEHNR, CDR2 FQNEAQ (reference sequence). Complete variable domain (other parts from reference TRBV7-9 and TRBJ2-6): DTGVSQNPRHKITKRGQNVTFRCDPISEHNRLYWYRQTLGQGPEFLTYFQNEAQLEKSRLLSDRFSAERPKGSFSTLEIQRTEQGDSAMYLCASSANRGANSGANVLTFGAGSRLTVL.

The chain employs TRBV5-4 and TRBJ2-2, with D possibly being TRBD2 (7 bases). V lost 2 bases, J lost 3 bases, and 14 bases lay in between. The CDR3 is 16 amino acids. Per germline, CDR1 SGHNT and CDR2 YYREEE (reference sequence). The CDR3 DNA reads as TGTGCCAGCAGCTTAACGGGGGGCGATTACACCGGGGAGCTGTTTTTT. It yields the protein CASSLTGGDYTGELFF.

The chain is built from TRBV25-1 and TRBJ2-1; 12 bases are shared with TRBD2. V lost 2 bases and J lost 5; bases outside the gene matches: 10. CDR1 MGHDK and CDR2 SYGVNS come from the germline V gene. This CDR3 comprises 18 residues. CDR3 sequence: CASSEGVLLAGGHNEQFF. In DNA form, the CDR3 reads TGTGCCAGCAGTGAAGGGGTCTTGCTAGCGGGGGGGCACAATGAGCAGTTCTTC.

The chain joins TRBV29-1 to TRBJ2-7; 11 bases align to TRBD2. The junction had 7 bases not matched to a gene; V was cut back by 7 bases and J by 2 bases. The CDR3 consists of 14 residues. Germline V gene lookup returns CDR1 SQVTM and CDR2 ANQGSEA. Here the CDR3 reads CSALTSGTTYEQYF. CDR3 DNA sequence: TGCAGCGCCCTGACTAGCGGGACTACCTACGAGCAGTACTTC.

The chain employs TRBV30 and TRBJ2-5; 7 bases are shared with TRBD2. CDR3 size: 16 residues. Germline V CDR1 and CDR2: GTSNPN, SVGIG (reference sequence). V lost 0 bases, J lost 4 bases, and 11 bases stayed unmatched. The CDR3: CAWSVQASGSRETQYF. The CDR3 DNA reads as TGTGCCTGGAGTGTACAGGCTAGCGGAAGTCGAGAGACCCAGTACTTC. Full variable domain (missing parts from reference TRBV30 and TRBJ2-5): SQTIHQWPATLVQPVGSPLSLECTVEGTSNPNLYWYRQAAGRGLQLLFYSVGIGQISSEVPQNLSASRPQDRQFILSSKKLLLSDSGFYLCAWSVQASGSRETQYFGPGTRLLVL.

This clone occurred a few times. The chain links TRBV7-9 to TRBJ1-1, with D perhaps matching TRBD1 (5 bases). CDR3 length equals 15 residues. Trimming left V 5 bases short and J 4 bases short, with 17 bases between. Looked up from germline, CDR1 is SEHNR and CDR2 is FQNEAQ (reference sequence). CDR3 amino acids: CASSPSQGGTTEAFF. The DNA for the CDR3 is TGTGCCAGCAGCCCGTCCCAGGGAGGAACCACTGAAGCTTTCTTT.

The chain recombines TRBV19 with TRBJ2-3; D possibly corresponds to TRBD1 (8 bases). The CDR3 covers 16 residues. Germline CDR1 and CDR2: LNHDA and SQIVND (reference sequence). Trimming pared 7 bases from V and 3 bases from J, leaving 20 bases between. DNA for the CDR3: TGTGCCAGTATGAGGACAGGGCGGGGGACAACAGATACGCAGTATTTT. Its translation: CASMRTGRGTTDTQYF.

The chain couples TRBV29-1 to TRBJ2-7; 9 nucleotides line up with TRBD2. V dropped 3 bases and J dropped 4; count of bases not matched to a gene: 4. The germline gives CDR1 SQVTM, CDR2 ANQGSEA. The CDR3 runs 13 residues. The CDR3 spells CSVEGAGGYEQYF. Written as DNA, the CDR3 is TGCAGCGTTGAGGGAGCGGGGGGATACGAGCAGTACTTC.

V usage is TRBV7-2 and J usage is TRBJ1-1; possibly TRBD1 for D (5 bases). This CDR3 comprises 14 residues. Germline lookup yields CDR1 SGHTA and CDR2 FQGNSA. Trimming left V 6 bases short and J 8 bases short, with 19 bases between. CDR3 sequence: CASSGGENWGEAFF. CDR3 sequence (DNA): TGTGCCAGCAGTGGAGGGGAGAACTGGGGCGAAGCTTTCTTT.

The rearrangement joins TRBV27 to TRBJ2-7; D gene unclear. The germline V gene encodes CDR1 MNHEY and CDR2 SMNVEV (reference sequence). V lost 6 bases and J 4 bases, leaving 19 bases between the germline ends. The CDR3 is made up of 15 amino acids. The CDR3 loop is CASSARPLDRYEQYF. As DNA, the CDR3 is TGTGCCAGCAGCGCAAGACCCCTAGATCGATACGAGCAGTACTTC.

The DNA of the CDR3 is TGTGCCAGCAGTTTTGGCAGGTACGAGCAGTACTTC. This codes for CASSFGRYEQYF. The chain uses TRBV28 and TRBJ2-7, with D unclear. Trimming cost V 3 bases and J 4 bases, with 7 bases left between them. Germline V gene lookup returns CDR1 MDHEN and CDR2 SYDVKM. The length of the CDR3 is 12 residues.

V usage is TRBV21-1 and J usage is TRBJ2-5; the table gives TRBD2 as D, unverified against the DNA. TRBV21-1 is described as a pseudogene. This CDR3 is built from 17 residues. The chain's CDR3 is CASSKYFREGEGETQYF. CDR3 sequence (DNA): TGTGCCAGCAGCAAATATTTTAGGGAGGGGGAAGGAGAGACCCAGTACTTC.

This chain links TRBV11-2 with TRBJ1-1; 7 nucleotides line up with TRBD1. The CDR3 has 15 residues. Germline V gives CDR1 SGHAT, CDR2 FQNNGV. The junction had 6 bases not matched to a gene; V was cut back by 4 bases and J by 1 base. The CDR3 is CASSSRGPKNTEAFF. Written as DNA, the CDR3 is TGTGCCAGCAGCTCGAGGGGGCCAAAGAACACTGAAGCTTTCTTT.

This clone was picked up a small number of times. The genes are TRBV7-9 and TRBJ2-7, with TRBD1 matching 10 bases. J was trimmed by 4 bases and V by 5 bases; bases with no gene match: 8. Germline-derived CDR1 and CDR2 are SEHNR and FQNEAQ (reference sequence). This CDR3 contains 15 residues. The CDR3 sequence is CASSNRQGAGYEQYF. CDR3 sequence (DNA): TGTGCCAGCAGCAACCGACAGGGGGCGGGGTACGAGCAGTACTTC.

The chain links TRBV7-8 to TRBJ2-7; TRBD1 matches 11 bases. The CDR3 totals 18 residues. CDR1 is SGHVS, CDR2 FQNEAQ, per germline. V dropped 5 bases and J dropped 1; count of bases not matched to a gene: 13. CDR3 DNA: TGTGCCAGCAGCCGTACGACCGCGGGACAGGGGGTGTCCTACGAGCAGTACTTC. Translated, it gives CASSRTTAGQGVSYEQYF.

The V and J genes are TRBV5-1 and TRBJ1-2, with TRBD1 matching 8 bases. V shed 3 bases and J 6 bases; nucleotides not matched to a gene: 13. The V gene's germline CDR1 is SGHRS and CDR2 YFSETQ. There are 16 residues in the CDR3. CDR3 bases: TGCGCCAGCAGCTCCACTATACCGCAGGGGGCGGATGGCTACACCTTC. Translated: CASSSTIPQGADGYTF. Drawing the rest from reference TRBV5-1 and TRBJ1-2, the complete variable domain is KAGVTQTPRYLIKTRGQQVTLSCSPISGHRSVSWYQQTPGQGLQFLFEYFSETQRNKGNFPGRFSGRQFSNSRSEMNVSTLELGDSALYLCASSSTIPQGADGYTFGSGTRLTVV.

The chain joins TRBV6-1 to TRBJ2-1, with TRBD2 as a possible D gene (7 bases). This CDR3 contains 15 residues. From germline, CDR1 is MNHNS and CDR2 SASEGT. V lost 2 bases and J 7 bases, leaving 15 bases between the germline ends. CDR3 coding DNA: TGTGCCAGCAGTGAACGGGGGGCCCTTTCTAATGAGCAGTTCTTC. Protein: CASSERGALSNEQFF.

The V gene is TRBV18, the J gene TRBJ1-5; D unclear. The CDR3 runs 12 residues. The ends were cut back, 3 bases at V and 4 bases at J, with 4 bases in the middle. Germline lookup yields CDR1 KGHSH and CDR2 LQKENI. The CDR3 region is CASSPPNQPQHF. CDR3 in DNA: TGTGCCAGCTCACCCCCTAATCAGCCCCAGCATTTT.